The rows below give T cell receptor beta chains drawn from one sample of a study of blood T cells in healthy people across ages. TCRdb called the 5' RACE reads again in MiXCR, with one record for every CDR3 protein. Of nearly 800,000 distinct CDR3 sequences in the sample, approximately 53% were seen once. Sequencing used blood. Receptors were obtained from a man aged 35 to 55 in good health. CDR3s include the opening cysteine and the closing phenylalanine or tryptophan. The D gene is left open where the match is weak. Clone size is not always given. Where it is, it says once, few, many or a class for expanded clones.

TRBJ2-1 once 15 TRBD2 TRBV28 TGTGCCAGCAGTCCACAGTACGGGACTAGCGTCGAGCAGTTCTTC CASSPQYGTSVEQFF
TRBJ2-3 - 14 - TRBV12-3/TRBV12-4 TGTGCCAGCAGTTTACCCGGGGGCACAGATACGCAGTATTTT CASSLPGGTDTQYF
TRBJ2-7 few 15 TRBD2 TRBV4-2 TGTGCCAGCAGCCCCCCGTCACTAGCGGCAATCGAGCAGTACTTC CASSPPSLAAIEQYF
TRBJ2-1 - 18 - TRBV20-1 TGCAGTGCTAGAGATCGCTCGGGACTTTTTATCTCCTACAATGAGCAGTTCTTC CSARDRSGLFISYNEQFF
TRBJ2-1 - 16 TRBD2 TRBV20-1 TGCAGTGCCCCCAGTCTAGCGGGGCTAGTAGGTGCTGAGCAGTTCTTC CSAPSLAGLVGAEQFF
TRBJ2-7 few 16 - TRBV21-1 TGTGCCAGCAGCAAAGGTCTCAGGGAGAAGGGATACGAGCAGTACTTC CASSKGLREKGYEQYF
TRBJ2-3 - 16 TRBD2 TRBV27 TGTGCCAGCAGTTCAATCCTAGCGGGAAGGGGAGATACGCAGTATTTT CASSSILAGRGDTQYF
TRBJ2-5 - 15 TRBD1 TRBV20-1 TGCAGTGCCGGAGAGGTGGCAGGGGGCCAAGAGACCCAGTACTTC CSAGEVAGGQETQYF
TRBJ2-5 - 15 TRBD1 TRBV18 TGTGCCAGCTCACCTGAACAGGGGGCGATTAAGACCCAGTACTTC CASSPEQGAIKTQYF
TRBJ2-7 - 11 - TRBV20-1 TGCAGTGCCCCGAAAGGCTACGAGCAGTACTTC CSAPKGYEQYF
TRBJ2-3 few 16 - TRBV27 TGTGCCAGCAGTCTCCTACCCCTAGCGAGCACAGATACGCAGTATTTT CASSLLPLASTDTQYF
TRBJ2-7 once 13 - TRBV18 TGTGCCAGCTCACCCAGAAACTGGTACGAGCAGTACTTC CASSPRNWYEQYF
TRBJ2-7 - 18 - TRBV5-1 TGCGCCAGCAGCTTAACCCAGGGTTTCTCGTTTATTGAGAATGAGCAGTACTTC CASSLTQGFSFIENEQYF
TRBJ2-3 - 17 TRBD2 TRBV20-1 TGCAGTGCTGGAACACCATTCGGACGAGCGGGGGGAGATACGCAGTATTTT CSAGTPFGRAGGDTQYF
TRBJ1-2 few 15 TRBD1 TRBV6-5 TGTGCCAGCAGGATAGGACAGGGGGGTAACTATGGCTACACCTTC CASRIGQGGNYGYTF
TRBJ1-5 - 12 TRBD1 TRBV10-3 TGTGCCATCAGGACAGGGAGTCAGCCCCAGCATTTT CAIRTGSQPQHF
TRBJ2-7 - 15 - TRBV7-2 TGTGCCAGCAGCTTATTCGATTACGGTCCCTACGAGCAGTACTTC CASSLFDYGPYEQYF
TRBJ2-1 - 14 - TRBV11-2 TGTGCCAGCAGCCGAGTAACTGGGGGCAATGAGCAGTTCTTC CASSRVTGGNEQFF
TRBJ2-5 - 14 - TRBV7-2 TGTGCCAGCAGCCAATCCTCGGGGATGGAGACCCAGTACTTC CASSQSSGMETQYF
TRBJ2-7 few 14 - TRBV28 TGTGCCAGCAGCCAGGGTGATGGGTCCTACGAGCAGTACTTC CASSQGDGSYEQYF
TRBJ2-7 - 14 TRBD2 TRBV20-1 TGCAGTGCTAGTGGCGGGGGGATCTCCTACGAGCAGTACTTC CSASGGGISYEQYF
TRBJ2-1 few 14 TRBD2 TRBV7-2 TGTGCCAGCAGCTTAGGCGGGAGTCGTAATGAGCAGTTCTTC CASSLGGSRNEQFF
TRBJ1-1 few 12 - TRBV29-1 TGCAGCGTTCGGTGGGCGGGAACTGAAGCTTTCTTT CSVRWAGTEAFF
TRBJ2-1 - 13 - TRBV4-2 TGTGCCAGCAGCCGCCCGGGGAACAATGAGCAGTTCTTC CASSRPGNNEQFF
TRBJ2-2 many 15 - TRBV5-1 TGCGCCAGCAGCTTGGAAGGGGGGAACACCGGGGAGCTGTTTTTT CASSLEGGNTGELFF
TRBJ1-1 few 15 - TRBV20-1 TGCAGTGCTAGAGATCGAGTAGTGGCCTACACTGAAGCTTTCTTT CSARDRVVAYTEAFF
TRBJ2-3 - 15 TRBD1 TRBV12-3/TRBV12-4 TGTGCCAGCAGTCCCGACAGGGTGAGGACAGATACGCAGTATTTT CASSPDRVRTDTQYF
TRBJ2-7 many 13 TRBD1 TRBV7-9 TGTGCCAGCAGCGAGGGACAGACCTACGAGCAGTACTTC CASSEGQTYEQYF
TRBJ2-5 - 17 TRBD2 TRBV9 TGTGCCAGCAGCCCGGGTCTAGCGGGGGGCAACCAAGAGACCCAGTACTTC CASSPGLAGGNQETQYF
TRBJ2-7 - 13 - TRBV20-1 TGCAGTGCTCGTCGGAGTCAGGCATACGAGCAGTACTTC CSARRSQAYEQYF
TRBJ1-4 - 15 - TRBV12-3/TRBV12-4 TGTGCCAGCAGTTTCGGGGGGGCCGCTAATGAAAGACTGTTTTTT CASSFGGAANERLFF
TRBJ2-5 - 17 TRBD2 TRBV5-1 TGCGCCAGCAGCTTGAGTCCCGGCGGGGGGCAGGGCAGTGAGCAGTACTTC CASSLSPGGGQGSEQYF
TRBJ1-2 - 15 - TRBV28 TGTGCCAGCTCACCTTTCATGCCACTATGGTATGGCTACACCTTC CASSPFMPLWYGYTF
TRBJ2-5 many 12 - TRBV12-3/TRBV12-4 TGTGCCAGCAGTTTTGACAGAGAGACCCAGTACTTC CASSFDRETQYF
TRBJ1-1 - 14 - TRBV2 TGTGCCAGCAGCGAAATCCGGGACGCTGGTGAAGCTTTCTTT CASSEIRDAGEAFF
TRBJ1-2 - 14 - TRBV4-3 TGCGCCAGTACCGAAAGATTCGGGGCAGAGGGCTACACCTTC CASTERFGAEGYTF
TRBJ2-3 many 12 - TRBV7-3 TGTGCGTCCGGGGATAGCACAGATACGCAGTATTTT CASGDSTDTQYF
TRBJ2-3 - 14 TRBD2 TRBV20-1 TGCAGTGCTCCGGGACTAGCGAGCACAGATACGCAGTATTTT CSAPGLASTDTQYF
TRBJ1-5 once 15 - TRBV9 TGTGCCAGCAGCGTAGATCCGAATAGCAATCAGCCCCAGCATTTT CASSVDPNSNQPQHF
TRBJ2-7 - 13 - TRBV18 TGTACCAGCTCACAGGACCGAACCTACGAGCAGTACTTC CTSSQDRTYEQYF
TRBJ2-7 - 11 - TRBV7-9 TGTGCCAGCAGCGGCTGGGGCGAGCAGTACTTC CASSGWGEQYF
TRBJ2-3 - 12 - TRBV5-1 TGCGCCAGCTTTACGGACACAGATACGCAGTATTTT CASFTDTDTQYF
TRBJ2-1 - 14 - TRBV6-5 TGTGCCAGCAGTTACTCGGGCCGGAACAATGGGCAGTTCTTC CASSYSGRNNGQFF
TRBJ2-5 many 13 - TRBV7-9 TGTGCCAGCAGCCGCGACTGGCAAGAGACCCAGTACTTC CASSRDWQETQYF
TRBJ2-1 few 15 TRBD1 TRBV2 TGTGCCAGCAGTGAAGGACAGGGCTCCTACAATGAGCAGTTCTTC CASSEGQGSYNEQFF
TRBJ2-7 - 16 TRBD1 TRBV6-5 TGTGCCAGCAGTTACTCACCCGGGACAGGGGCCTACGAGCAGTACTTC CASSYSPGTGAYEQYF
TRBJ2-1 - 15 TRBD2 TRBV2 TGTGCCAGCAGTGAATGGCTAGCGGGGCCTTGTGAGCAGTTCTTC CASSEWLAGPCEQFF
TRBJ2-6 few 19 - TRBV4-3 TGCGCCAGCAGCCAAGTTGGGTCAGGGGGGCTCTCTGGGGCCAACGTCCTGACTTTC CASSQVGSGGLSGANVLTF
TRBJ2-1 few 15 - TRBV7-3 TGTGCCAGCAGGGCCGGGGGCAGCTCCTACAATGAGCAGTTCTTC CASRAGGSSYNEQFF